These 7 T cell receptor beta chains share one sample of origin, sequenced in a study of blood T cell repertoires in COVID-19. Sequencing used immunoSEQ multiplex PCR; TCRdb keeps in-frame clones, though not all of them. The table includes 150,000 to 200,000 clones, around 90% detected once. Sequencing was done on a sample of peripheral blood. The origin of the receptors is a man in his 60s with acute or convalescent COVID-19.

The rearrangement links TRBV27 to TRBJ1-2; D is ambiguous. Between the trimmed V and J ends, which lost 6 bases and 4 bases, there was a span of 12 bases. Germline V gene lookup returns CDR1 MNHEY and CDR2 SMNVEV (reference sequence). The CDR3 length is 13 residues. The CDR3 reads CASRRTVLYGYTF. DNA of the CDR3: TGTGCCAGCAGGCGTACAGTTCTCTATGGCTACACCTTC.

V and J are TRBV2 and TRBJ1-4; TRBD1 aligns across 9 bases. This CDR3 spans 14 amino acids. J was trimmed by 8 bases and V by 6 bases; bases with no gene match: 7. Germline CDR1 reads SNHLY; CDR2 reads FYNNEI. CDR3 loop: CASSPTGGLEKLFF. Written as DNA, the CDR3 is TGTGCCAGCAGCCCGACAGGGGGTTTGGAAAAACTGTTTTTT.

CDR3 DNA sequence: TGTGCCAGCAGCTTATCGACAAGATCTGAAAAACTGTTTTTT. This codes for CASSLSTRSEKLFF. This chain joins TRBV11-2 and TRBJ1-4; D gene unclear. This CDR3 has 14 amino acids. Per the germline V gene, CDR1 is SGHAT and CDR2 is FQNNGV. V shed 2 bases and J shed 7 bases, with 11 bases lying between them.

The chain joins TRBV6-5 to TRBJ1-2; 8 bases fit TRBD1. This CDR3 is built from 14 residues. Trimming at V came to 3 bases and at J to 5 bases, leaving 5 bases not matched to a gene. Germline CDR1 MNHEY, CDR2 SVGAGI. CDR3 bases: TGTGCCAGCAGTTATGACGGACAGGGATATGGCTACACCTTC. It specifies CASSYDGQGYGYTF.

CDR3 amino acids: CASSAGRDYGYTF. The DNA for the CDR3 is TGTGCCAGCAGCGCCGGCAGGGACTATGGCTACACCTTC. The V gene is TRBV5-6, the J gene TRBJ1-2; tentative D call: TRBD1 (5 bases). The CDR3 extends over 13 amino acids. The ends were cut back, 4 bases at V and 3 bases at J, with 10 bases in the middle. Germline values: CDR1 SGHDT, CDR2 YYEEEE.

The gene calls are TRBV30 and TRBJ2-3, with 8 bases lining up with TRBD2. Germline CDR1 GTSNPN, CDR2 SVGIG (reference sequence). Trimming took 5 bases from V and 4 from J; bases not matched to a gene: 8. The CDR3 contains 14 residues. CDR3 region: CAWRASGRADTQYF. The CDR3 DNA reads as TGTGCCTGGCGTGCTAGCGGGCGGGCAGATACGCAGTATTTT.

The DNA for the CDR3 is TGTGCCAGCAGTTACTCGATCGGCCAGGGTTATGGCTACACCTTC. Residues: CASSYSIGQGYGYTF. The rearrangement links TRBV6-5 to TRBJ1-2, with a weak D call TRBD1 (5 bases). The CDR3 length is 15 residues. V shed 0 bases and J shed 5 bases, with 13 bases lying between them. Germline CDR1 and CDR2: MNHEY and SVGAGI.